Presented here are 4 T cell receptor beta chains from one specimen sequenced in a study of cytomegalovirus exposure and HLA in healthy donors. Assay used: immunoSEQ multiplex PCR; TCRdb lists only in-frame clones, some missing. The table records around 73,000 clones, approximately 90% of them present only once. The sequenced sample was PBMCs. These receptors were taken from a young woman in good health and CMV-seropositive.

The chain joins TRBV19 to TRBJ2-1; 10 bases fit TRBD2. V shed 9 bases, J shed 8 bases, and the junction held 16 bases outside the gene matches. Germline V CDR1 and CDR2: LNHDA, SQIVND (reference sequence). CDR3 size: 16 residues. CDR3 in amino acids: CASSVGASGSIYEQFF. CDR3 nucleotides: TGTGCCAGCTCCGTAGGGGCTAGCGGGAGTATCTATGAGCAGTTCTTC.

The CDR3 sequence: CASSVEGRGTTDTQYF. CDR3 nucleotide sequence: TGTGCCAGCAGCGTAGAGGGGCGGGGGACTACAGATACGCAGTATTTT. The genes are TRBV9 and TRBJ2-3; TRBD2 agrees at 7 bases. Germline CDR1 is SGDLS and CDR2 is YYNGEE. CDR3 length: 16 residues. With V trimmed by 0 bases and J by 3 bases, 7 bases remained unmatched.

The rearrangement joins TRBV6-1 to TRBJ2-7; TRBD1 matches at 10 bases. CDR1 is MNHNS and CDR2 is SASEGT in the germline V gene. The CDR3 covers 15 residues. V shed 4 bases, J shed 1 base, and the junction held 4 bases outside the gene matches. CDR3 in DNA: TGTGCCAGCAGTGGCCGGGACAGGGGTTCCTACGAGCAGTACTTC. This encodes CASSGRDRGSYEQYF.

V and J are TRBV27 and TRBJ2-1; 13 nucleotides align to TRBD2. The CDR3 loop spans 15 amino acids. Germline trimming cut 4 bases from V and 7 bases from J; bases unmatched to any gene: 4. Per the germline V gene, CDR1 is MNHEY and CDR2 is SMNVEV (reference sequence). CDR3 nucleotides: TGTGCCAGCAGTTCCGGGACTAGCGGGGCGAATGAGCAGTTCTTC. Protein sequence: CASSSGTSGANEQFF.